This TCR beta chain is drawn from a study of blood T cell repertoires in COVID-19. Methods used by the authors: Quantification of nucleated cells was approximated via reference gene primer amplification. Sequencing used immunoSEQ multiplex PCR; TCRdb keeps in-frame clones, though not all of them. V and J calls and clone size come straight from that table; D and trimming were deduced from the DNA. The sample has about 230,000 clones, less than 85% seen once; the top ten hold 1.5% to 2%. The germline CDR1 and CDR2 sequences are SEHNR and FQNEAQ (reference sequence). The CDR3 extends over 14 amino acids. With 1 base removed from V and 7 bases from J, the gap between germline ends came to 14 bases.

Sequences were obtained from PBMCs or T cells enriched from blood (not recorded which). The clonotype originates from a man aged 55 to 70 who had recovered from COVID-19. J is TRBJ2-7 and V is TRBV7-9; D is uncertain. The CDR3 loop is CASSLGLVTGEQYF. CDR3 bases: TGTGCCAGCAGCTTAGGACTGGTTACTGGGGAGCAGTACTTC.